This TCR beta chain comes out of a study of T cell changes during pregnancy in multiple sclerosis. Profiled with immunoSEQ multiplex PCR; TCRdb holds only in-frame clones, not every one. The sample lists 65,000 to 85,000 clones, 80% to 95% occurring once. Germline CDR1 is SNHLY and CDR2 is FYNNEI. V gave up 5 bases and J gave up 3 bases; unmatched junction bases: 3. This CDR3 has 14 residues. Sequenced here: CD4+ T cells from peripheral blood mononuclear cells, sampled after pregnancy. The genes are TRBV2 and TRBJ2-7; 11 nucleotides agree with TRBD2. The TCR was taken from a female donor with multiple sclerosis, enrolled in a pregnancy study. CDR3 amino acids: CASSPGTSGYEQYF. DNA of the CDR3: TGTGCCAGCAGTCCCGGGACTAGCGGCTACGAGCAGTACTTC.